What follows is one T cell receptor (beta chain) and its context. The antigen is undetermined. The sample originates from a study of cytomegalovirus exposure and HLA in healthy donors. Study-level results: It was reported that the classifier diagnosed cytomegalovirus status with high specificity and sensitivity in both the original and validation cohorts. The authors reported that TCR beta sequences could predict HLA-A and HLA-B alleles. These predictions were accurate for most subjects in the first cohort. Per a later analysis, fewer than 20,000 TCR beta sequences showed association with HLA alleles at 0.05 false discovery rate.

The PCR had 60 Vbeta and 13 Jbeta primers. The data were produced by immunoSEQ multiplex PCR, yet TCRdb's version contains in-frame clones alone and is incomplete. The profile covers over 70,000 clones, with about 68% appearing a single time and more than 20% taken by the ten largest. CDR3 size: 13 residues. With 6 bases removed from V and 6 bases from J, the gap between germline ends came to 14 bases. The germline V gene encodes CDR1 SNHLY and CDR2 FYNNEI. Material: PBMCs. The rearrangement uses TRBV2 and TRBJ1-2; D gene ambiguous. The receptor's source is a man under 40 in good health and CMV-seropositive. The CDR3 DNA follows: TGTGCCAGCAGCCTGCGTGGAGGGAATGGCTACACCTTC. Its translation is CASSLRGGNGYTF.